The entry that follows covers one TCR beta chain sequence. The sample comes from a study of OX40 agonist ivuxolimab in advanced cancers. Looking at the study overall: Ivuxolimab is an agonistic anti-OX40 (CD134) antibody, and patients were treated with it. Ivuxolimab, which patients received intravenously every 2 weeks, was dosed at 0.01 to 10 mg/kg.

Using immunoSEQ multiplex PCR, the repertoire was profiled, and TCRdb retains in-frame clones only, with some absent. The sample yields roughly 20,000 clones, roughly four fifths seen once. Germline loops: CDR1 MNHEY, CDR2 SVGAGI. The CDR3 covers 14 residues. V lost 3 bases and J 6 bases, leaving 15 bases between the germline ends. This TCR came from an adult with an advanced solid tumor such as melanoma, head and neck, liver or kidney cancer. Sequences were derived from CD4+ or CD8+ T cells sorted from blood, sampled in a trial of the OX40 agonist ivuxolimab. The V and J genes are TRBV6-5 and TRBJ2-7; D possibly corresponds to TRBD2 (6 bases). This CDR3 reads CASSYRTNVGEQYF. Written as DNA, the CDR3 is TGTGCCAGCAGTTATCGGACTAATGTGGGCGAGCAGTACTTC.